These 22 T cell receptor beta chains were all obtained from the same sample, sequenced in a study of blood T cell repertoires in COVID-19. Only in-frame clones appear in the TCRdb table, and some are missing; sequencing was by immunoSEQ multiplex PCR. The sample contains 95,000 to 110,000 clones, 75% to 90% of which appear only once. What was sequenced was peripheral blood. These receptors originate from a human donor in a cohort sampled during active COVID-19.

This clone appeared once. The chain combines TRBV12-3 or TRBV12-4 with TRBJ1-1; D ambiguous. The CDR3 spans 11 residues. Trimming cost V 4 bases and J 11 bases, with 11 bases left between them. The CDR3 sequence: CASSSGLVAFF. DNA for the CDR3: TGTGCCAGCAGTTCAGGACTAGTCGCTTTCTTT.

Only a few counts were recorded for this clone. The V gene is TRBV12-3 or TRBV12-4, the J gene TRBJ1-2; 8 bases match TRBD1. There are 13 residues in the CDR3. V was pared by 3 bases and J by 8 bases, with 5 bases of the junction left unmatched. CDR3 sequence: CASSFDRGRGYTF. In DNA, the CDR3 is TGTGCCAGCAGTTTTGACAGGGGAAGGGGCTACACCTTC.

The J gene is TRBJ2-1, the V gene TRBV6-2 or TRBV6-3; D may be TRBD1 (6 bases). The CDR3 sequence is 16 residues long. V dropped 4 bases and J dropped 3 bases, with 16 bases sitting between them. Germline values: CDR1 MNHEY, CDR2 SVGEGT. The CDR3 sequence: CASSLLGARDYNEQFF. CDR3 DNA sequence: TGTGCCAGCAGTTTGTTGGGGGCGCGAGACTACAATGAGCAGTTCTTC.

CDR3 DNA: TGTGCCAGCAGGGCGACAGGGGCAACCCACGAGCAGTACTTC. Protein: CASRATGATHEQYF. This chain connects TRBV2 to TRBJ2-7; 8 nucleotides line up with TRBD1. Germline V CDR1 and CDR2: SNHLY, FYNNEI. The CDR3 runs to 14 residues. V lost 6 bases to trimming and J lost 5 bases; unmatched junction nucleotides: 9.

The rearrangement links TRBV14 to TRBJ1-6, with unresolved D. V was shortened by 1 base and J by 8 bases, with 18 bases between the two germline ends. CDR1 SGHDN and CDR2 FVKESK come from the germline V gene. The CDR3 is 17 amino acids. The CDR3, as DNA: TGTGCCAGCAGCCAAGCAGCAGGCAGGTCCTGGGATTCACCCCTCCACTTT. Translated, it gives CASSQAAGRSWDSPLHF.

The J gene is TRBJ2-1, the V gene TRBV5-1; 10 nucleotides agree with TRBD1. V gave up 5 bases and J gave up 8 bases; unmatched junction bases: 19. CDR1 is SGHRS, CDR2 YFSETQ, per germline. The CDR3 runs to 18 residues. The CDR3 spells CASRGTTGQGRISYEQFF. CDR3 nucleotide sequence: TGCGCCAGCAGGGGGACCACGGGACAGGGGAGGATTTCATATGAGCAGTTCTTC.

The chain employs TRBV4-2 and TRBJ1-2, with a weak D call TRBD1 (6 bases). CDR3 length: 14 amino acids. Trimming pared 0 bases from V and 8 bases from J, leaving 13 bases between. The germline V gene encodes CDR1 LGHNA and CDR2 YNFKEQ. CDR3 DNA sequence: TGTGCCAGCAGCCAAGAGACAGGTCTCAGGGGCTACACCTTC. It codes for CASSQETGLRGYTF.

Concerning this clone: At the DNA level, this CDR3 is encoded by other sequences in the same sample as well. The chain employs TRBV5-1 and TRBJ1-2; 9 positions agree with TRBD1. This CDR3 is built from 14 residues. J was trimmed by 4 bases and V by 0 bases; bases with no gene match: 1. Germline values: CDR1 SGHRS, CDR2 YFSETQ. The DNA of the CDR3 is TGCGCCAGCAGCTTGGGGGACAGGGCCTATGGCTACACCTTC. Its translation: CASSLGDRAYGYTF.

In nucleotides, the CDR3 is TGTGCCCCCGAGGGAGGGCACAGCCTTTTCCCTACAAATCAGCCCCAGCATTTT. Its translation: CAPEGGHSLFPTNQPQHF. The rearrangement uses TRBV5-4 and TRBJ1-5; D unclear. Germline V lookup: CDR1 SGHNT, CDR2 YYREEE (reference sequence). Trimming shortened V by 10 bases and J by 4 bases, and 30 bases separated the two germline ends. CDR3 size: 18 residues.

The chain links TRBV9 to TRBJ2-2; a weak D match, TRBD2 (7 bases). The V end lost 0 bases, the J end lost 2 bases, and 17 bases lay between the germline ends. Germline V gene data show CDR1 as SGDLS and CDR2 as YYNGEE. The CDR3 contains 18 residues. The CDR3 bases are TGTGCCAGCAGCGTAGTCCTCGGGGGGCCGACTAACACCGGGGAGCTGTTTTTT. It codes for CASSVVLGGPTNTGELFF.

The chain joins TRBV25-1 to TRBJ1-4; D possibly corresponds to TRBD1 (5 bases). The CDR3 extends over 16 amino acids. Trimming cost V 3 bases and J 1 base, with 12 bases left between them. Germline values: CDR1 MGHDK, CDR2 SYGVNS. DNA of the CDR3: TGTGCCAGCAGTGATACAGGCCCGGTAACTAATGAAAAACTGTTTTTT. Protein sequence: CASSDTGPVTNEKLFF.

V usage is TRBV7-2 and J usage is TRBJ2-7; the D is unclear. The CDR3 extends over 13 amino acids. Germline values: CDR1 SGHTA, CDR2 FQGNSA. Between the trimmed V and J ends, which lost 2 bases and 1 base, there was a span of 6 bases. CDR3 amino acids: CASSLTTSYEQYF. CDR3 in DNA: TGTGCCAGCAGCTTAACCACTTCCTACGAGCAGTACTTC.

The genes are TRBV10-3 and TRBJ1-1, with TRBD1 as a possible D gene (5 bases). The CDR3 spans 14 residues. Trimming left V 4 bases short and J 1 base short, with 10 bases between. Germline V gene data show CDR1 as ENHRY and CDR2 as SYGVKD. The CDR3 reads CAISGQGQNTEAFF. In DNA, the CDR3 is TGTGCCATCAGTGGCCAAGGACAGAACACTGAAGCTTTCTTT.

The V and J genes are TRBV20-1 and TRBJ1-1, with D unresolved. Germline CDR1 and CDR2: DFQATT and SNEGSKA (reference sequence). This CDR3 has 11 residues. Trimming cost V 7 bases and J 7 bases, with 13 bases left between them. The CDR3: CSGRIAFEAFF. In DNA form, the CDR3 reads TGCAGTGGGAGAATAGCCTTTGAAGCTTTCTTT.

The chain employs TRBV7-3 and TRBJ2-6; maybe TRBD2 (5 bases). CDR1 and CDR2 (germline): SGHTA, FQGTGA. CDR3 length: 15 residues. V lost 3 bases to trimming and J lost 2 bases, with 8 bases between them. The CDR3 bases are TGTGCCAGCAGCTTCCTCGGGACTGGGGCCAACGTCCTGACTTTC. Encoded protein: CASSFLGTGANVLTF.

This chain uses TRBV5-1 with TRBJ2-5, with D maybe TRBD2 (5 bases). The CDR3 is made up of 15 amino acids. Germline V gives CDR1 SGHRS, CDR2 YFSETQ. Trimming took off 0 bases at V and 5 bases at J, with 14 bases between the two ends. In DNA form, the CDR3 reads TGCGCCAGCAGCTTGGCGGGATTCGCTCTGGAGACCCAGTACTTC. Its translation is CASSLAGFALETQYF. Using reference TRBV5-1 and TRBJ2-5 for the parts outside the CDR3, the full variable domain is KAGVTQTPRYLIKTRGQQVTLSCSPISGHRSVSWYQQTPGQGLQFLFEYFSETQRNKGNFPGRFSGRQFSNSRSEMNVSTLELGDSALYLCASSLAGFALETQYFGPGTRLLVL.

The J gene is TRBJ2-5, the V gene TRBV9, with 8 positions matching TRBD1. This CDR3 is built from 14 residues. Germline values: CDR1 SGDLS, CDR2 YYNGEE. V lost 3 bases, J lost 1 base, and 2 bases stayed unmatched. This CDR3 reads CASSADRGQETQYF. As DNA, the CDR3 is TGTGCCAGCAGCGCCGACAGGGGCCAAGAGACCCAGTACTTC.

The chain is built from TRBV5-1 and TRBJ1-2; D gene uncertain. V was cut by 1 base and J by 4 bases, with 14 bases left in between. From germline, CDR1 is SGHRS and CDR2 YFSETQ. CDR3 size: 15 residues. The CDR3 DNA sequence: TGCGCCAGCAGCTTGAACACCGGGTCCGCCTATGGCTACACCTTC. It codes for CASSLNTGSAYGYTF.

The CDR3 here is CASSVGVGDYGYTF. The CDR3 coding sequence is TGTGCCAGCAGCGTAGGGGTCGGAGACTATGGCTACACCTTC. The chain is built from TRBV9 and TRBJ1-2; D remains unclear. CDR1 SGDLS and CDR2 YYNGEE come from the germline V gene. With 0 bases removed from V and 3 bases from J, the gap between germline ends came to 9 bases. This CDR3 has 14 amino acids.

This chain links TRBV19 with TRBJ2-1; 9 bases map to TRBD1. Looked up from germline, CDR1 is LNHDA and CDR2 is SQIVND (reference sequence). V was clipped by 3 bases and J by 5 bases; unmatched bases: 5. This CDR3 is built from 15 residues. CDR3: CASSIQQGAHNEQFF. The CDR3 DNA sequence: TGTGCCAGTAGTATTCAACAGGGGGCCCACAATGAGCAGTTCTTC.

The CDR3 DNA sequence: TGTGCCAGCAGCTCGACAGGGACAGGCTATGGCTACACCTTC. Protein: CASSSTGTGYGYTF. The J gene is TRBJ1-2, the V gene TRBV7-9, with 8 positions matching TRBD1. This CDR3 has 14 residues. Germline-derived CDR1 and CDR2 are SEHNR and FQNEAQ (reference sequence). V shed 4 bases, J shed 4 bases, and the junction held 5 bases outside the gene matches. The full variable domain, completed using reference TRBV7-9 and TRBJ1-2, is DTGVSQNPRHKITKRGQNVTFRCDPISEHNRLYWYRQTLGQGPEFLTYFQNEAQLEKSRLLSDRFSAERPKGSFSTLEIQRTEQGDSAMYLCASSSTGTGYGYTFGSGTRLTVV.

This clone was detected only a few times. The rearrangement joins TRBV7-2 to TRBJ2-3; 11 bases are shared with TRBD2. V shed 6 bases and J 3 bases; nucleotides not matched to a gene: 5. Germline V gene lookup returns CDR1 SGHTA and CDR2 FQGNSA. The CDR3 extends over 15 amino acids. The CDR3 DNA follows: TGTGCCAGCAGACTTAGCGGGGGGGCAACAGATACGCAGTATTTT. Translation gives CASRLSGGATDTQYF.